This T cell receptor beta chain is drawn from a study of PD-1 blockade in mismatch repair-deficient tumors. In the study overall: Patients had over ten mismatch repair-deficient cancer types and were previously treated and progressing.

Method: immunoSEQ multiplex PCR; TCRdb's copy keeps in-frame clones and lacks some. The sample yields 50,000 or so clones, 77% seen once. The J segment lost 5 bases and the V segment lost 4 bases, leaving 4 bases of the junction unmatched. Germline CDR1 MDHEN, CDR2 SYDVKM. This CDR3 has 14 residues. All patients were mismatch repair deficient, assessed by either PCR or immunohistochemistry. The TCR-sequenced patients were three responders to pembrolizumab. The V gene is TRBV28, the J gene TRBJ2-2, with 7 nucleotides matching TRBD2. The sequence derives from an adult with mismatch repair-deficient cancer. This material consisted of PBMCs, taken before pembrolizumab treatment. This chain's CDR3 is CASSSVGGTGELFF. Written as DNA, the CDR3 is TGTGCCAGCAGTTCTGTGGGGGGGACCGGGGAGCTGTTTTTT. Combining the CDR3 with reference TRBV28 and TRBJ2-2 gives the whole variable domain DVKVTQSSRYLVKRTGEKVFLECVQDMDHENMFWYRQDPGLGLRLIYFSYDVKMKEKGDIPEGYSVSREKKERFSLILESASTNQTSMYLCASSSVGGTGELFFGEGSRLTVL.